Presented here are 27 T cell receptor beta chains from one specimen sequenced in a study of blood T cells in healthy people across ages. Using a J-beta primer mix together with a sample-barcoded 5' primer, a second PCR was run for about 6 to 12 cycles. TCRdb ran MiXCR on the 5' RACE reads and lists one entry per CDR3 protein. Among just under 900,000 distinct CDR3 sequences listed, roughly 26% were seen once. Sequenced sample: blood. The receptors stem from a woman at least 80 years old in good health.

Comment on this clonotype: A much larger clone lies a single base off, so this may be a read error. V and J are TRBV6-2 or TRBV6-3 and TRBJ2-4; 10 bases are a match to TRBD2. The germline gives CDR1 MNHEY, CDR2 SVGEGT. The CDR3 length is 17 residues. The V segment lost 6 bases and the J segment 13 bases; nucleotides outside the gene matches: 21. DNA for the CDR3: TGTGCCAGCAGCGTTAACTTTCAGCGGGGGGGCTCCAATGAGCAGTACTTC. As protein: CASSVNFQRGGSNEQYF.

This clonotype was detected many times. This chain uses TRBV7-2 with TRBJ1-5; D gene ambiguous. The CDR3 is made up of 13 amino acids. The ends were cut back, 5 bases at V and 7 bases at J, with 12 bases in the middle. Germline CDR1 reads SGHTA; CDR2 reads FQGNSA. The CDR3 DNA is TGTGCCAGCAGCGAGGGCGCGGGACAGCCCCAGCATTTT. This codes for CASSEGAGQPQHF.

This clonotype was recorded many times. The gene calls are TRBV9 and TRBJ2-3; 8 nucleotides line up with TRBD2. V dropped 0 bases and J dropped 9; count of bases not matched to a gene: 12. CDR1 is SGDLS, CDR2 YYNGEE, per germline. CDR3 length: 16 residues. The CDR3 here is CASSVDGSGARVTQYF. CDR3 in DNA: TGTGCCAGCAGCGTAGACGGTAGCGGGGCTAGAGTAACGCAGTATTTT. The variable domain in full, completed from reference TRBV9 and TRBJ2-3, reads DSGVTQTPKHLITATGQRVTLRCSPRSGDLSVYWYQQSLDQGLQFLIQYYNGEERAKGNILERFSAQQFPDLHSELNLSSLELGDSALYFCASSVDGSGARVTQYFGPGTRLTVL.

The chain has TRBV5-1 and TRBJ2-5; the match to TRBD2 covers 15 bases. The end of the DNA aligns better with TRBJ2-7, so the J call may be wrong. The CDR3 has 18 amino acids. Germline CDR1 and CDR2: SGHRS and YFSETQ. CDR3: CASSSGLAGGRLSYEQYF. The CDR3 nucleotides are TGCGCCAGCAGCTCCGGACTAGCGGGAGGGCGACTGTCCTACGAGCAGTACTTC.

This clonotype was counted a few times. CDR3 loop: CSASARGQPQHF. For the CDR3, the DNA is TGCAGTGCTAGTGCAAGGGGGCAGCCCCAGCATTTT. V is TRBV20-1 and J is TRBJ1-5; TRBD1 is a possible D gene (6 bases). The CDR3 runs to 12 residues. The V end was cut by 3 bases, the J end by 7 bases, with 10 bases between. The germline CDR1 and CDR2 sequences are DFQATT and SNEGSKA (reference sequence).

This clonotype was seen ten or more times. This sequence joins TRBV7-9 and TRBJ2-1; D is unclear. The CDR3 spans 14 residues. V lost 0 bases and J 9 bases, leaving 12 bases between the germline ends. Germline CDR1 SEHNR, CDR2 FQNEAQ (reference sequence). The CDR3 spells CASSLALGLGEQFF. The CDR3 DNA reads TGTGCCAGCAGCTTAGCGCTAGGATTGGGTGAGCAGTTCTTC.

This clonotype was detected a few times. In DNA form, the CDR3 reads TGTGCCAGCAGACCCCTCGGGGGGACTAACACCGGGGAGCTGTTTTTT. Protein sequence: CASRPLGGTNTGELFF. The V gene is TRBV6-2 or TRBV6-3, the J gene TRBJ2-2, with TRBD2 matching 7 bases. V dropped 6 bases and J dropped 2; count of bases not matched to a gene: 9. CDR3 length equals 16 residues. CDR1 is MNHEY and CDR2 is SVGEGT in the germline V gene.

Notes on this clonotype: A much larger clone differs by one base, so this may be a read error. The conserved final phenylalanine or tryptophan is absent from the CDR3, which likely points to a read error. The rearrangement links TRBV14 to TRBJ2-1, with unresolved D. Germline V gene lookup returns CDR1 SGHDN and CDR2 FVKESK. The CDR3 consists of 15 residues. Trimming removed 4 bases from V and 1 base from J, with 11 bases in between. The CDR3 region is CASSPLNGSYNEQFS. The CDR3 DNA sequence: TGTGCCAGCAGCCCCTTAAATGGGTCCTACAATGAGCAGTTCTCC.

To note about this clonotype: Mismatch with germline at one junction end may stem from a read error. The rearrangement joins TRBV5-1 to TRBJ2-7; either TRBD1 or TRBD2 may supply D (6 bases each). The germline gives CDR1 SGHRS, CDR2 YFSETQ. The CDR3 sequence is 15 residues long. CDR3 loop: CAGSYAGQSIYEQYF. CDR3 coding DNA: TGCGCCGGCAGTTACGCGGGACAATCTATATACGAGCAGTACTTC.

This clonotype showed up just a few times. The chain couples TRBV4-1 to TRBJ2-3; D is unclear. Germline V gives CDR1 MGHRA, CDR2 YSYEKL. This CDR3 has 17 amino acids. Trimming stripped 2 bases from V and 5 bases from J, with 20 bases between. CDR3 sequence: CASSQYISRQEKDTQYF. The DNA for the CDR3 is TGCGCCAGCAGCCAATATATTTCGCGGCAGGAAAAAGATACGCAGTATTTT.

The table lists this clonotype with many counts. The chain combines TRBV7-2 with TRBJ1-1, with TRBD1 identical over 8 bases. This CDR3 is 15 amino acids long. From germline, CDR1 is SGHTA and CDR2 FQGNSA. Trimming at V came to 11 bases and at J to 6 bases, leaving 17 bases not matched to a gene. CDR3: CACRRADREVAEAFF. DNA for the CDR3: TGTGCCTGTCGGAGAGCGGACAGGGAGGTCGCTGAAGCTTTCTTT.

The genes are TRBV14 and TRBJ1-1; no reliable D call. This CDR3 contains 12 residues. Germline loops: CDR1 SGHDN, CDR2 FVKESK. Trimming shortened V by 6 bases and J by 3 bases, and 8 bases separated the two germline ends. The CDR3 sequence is CASSTIYTEAFF. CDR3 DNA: TGTGCCAGCAGTACGATCTACACTGAAGCTTTCTTT. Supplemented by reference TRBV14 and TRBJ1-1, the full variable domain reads EAGVTQFPSHSVIEKGQTVTLRCDPISGHDNLYWYRRVMGKEIKFLLHFVKESKQDESGMPNNRFLAERTGGTYSTLKVQPAELEDSGVYFCASSTIYTEAFFGQGTRLTVV.

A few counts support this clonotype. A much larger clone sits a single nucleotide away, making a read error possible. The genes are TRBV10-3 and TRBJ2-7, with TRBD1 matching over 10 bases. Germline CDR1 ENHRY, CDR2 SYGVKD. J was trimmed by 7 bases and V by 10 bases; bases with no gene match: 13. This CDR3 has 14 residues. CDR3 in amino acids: CATGERDRGNEQYF. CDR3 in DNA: TGTGCCACAGGAGAACGGGACAGGGGAAATGAGCAGTACTTC.

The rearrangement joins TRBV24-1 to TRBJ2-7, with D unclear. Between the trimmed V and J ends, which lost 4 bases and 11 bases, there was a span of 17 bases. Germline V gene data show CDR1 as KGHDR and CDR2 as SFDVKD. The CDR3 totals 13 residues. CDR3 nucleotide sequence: TGTGCCACCAGTGACTCCTCCTCCTTGAAGAAGTACTTC. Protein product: CATSDSSSLKKYF.

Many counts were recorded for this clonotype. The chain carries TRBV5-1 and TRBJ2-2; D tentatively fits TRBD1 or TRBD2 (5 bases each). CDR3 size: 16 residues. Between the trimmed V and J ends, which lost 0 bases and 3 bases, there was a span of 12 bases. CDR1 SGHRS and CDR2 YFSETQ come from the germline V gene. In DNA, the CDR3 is TGCGCCAGCAGCTTGGAGCAGGGAGTATACACCGGGGAGCTGTTTTTT. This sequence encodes CASSLEQGVYTGELFF.

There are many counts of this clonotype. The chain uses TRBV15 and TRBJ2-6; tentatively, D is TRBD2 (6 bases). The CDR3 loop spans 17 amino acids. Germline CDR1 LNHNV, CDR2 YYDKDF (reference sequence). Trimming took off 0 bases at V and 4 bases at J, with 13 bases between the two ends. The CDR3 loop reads CATSRERGGVGANVLTF. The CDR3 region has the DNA TGTGCCACCAGCAGAGAGCGTGGAGGGGTCGGGGCCAACGTCCTGACTTTC.

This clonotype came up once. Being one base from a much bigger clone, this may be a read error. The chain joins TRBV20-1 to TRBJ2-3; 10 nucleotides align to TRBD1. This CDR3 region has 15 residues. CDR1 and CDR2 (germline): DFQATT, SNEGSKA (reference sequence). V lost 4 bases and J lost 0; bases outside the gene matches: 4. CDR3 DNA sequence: TGCAGTGCTACCCTGGGACAGGGGAGCACAGATACGCAGTATTTT. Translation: CSATLGQGSTDTQYF.

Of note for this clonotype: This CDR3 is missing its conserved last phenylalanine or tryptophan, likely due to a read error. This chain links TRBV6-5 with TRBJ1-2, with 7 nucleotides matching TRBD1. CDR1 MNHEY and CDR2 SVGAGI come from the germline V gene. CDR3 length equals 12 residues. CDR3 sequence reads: CASRTGNSGYTV. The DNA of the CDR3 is TGTGCCAGCAGGACAGGGAACTCTGGCTACACCGTC.

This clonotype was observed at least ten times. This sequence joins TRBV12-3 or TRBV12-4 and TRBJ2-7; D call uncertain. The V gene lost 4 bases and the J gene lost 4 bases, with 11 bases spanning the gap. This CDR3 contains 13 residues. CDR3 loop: CASSSLQSYEQYF. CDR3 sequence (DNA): TGTGCCAGCAGTTCTTTACAGTCGTACGAGCAGTACTTC.

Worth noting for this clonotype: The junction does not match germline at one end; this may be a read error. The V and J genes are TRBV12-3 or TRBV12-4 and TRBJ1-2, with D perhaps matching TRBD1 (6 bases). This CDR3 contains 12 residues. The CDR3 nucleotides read TGTGCCAGCACCAAGGGGGACTATAGCTACACCTTC. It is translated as CASTKGDYSYTF.

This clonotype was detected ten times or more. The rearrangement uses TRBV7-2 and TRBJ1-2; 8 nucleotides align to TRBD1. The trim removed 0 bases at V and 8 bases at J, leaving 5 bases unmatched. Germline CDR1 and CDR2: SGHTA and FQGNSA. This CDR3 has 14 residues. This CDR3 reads CASSLAGQGGGYTF. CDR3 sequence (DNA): TGTGCCAGCAGCTTAGCCGGACAGGGAGGAGGCTACACCTTC.

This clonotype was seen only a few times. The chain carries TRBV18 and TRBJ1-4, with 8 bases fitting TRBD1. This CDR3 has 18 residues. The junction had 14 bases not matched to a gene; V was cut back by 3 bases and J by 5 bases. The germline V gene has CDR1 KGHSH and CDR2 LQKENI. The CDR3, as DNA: TGTGCCAGCTCACCTTTCGTTCTTCAGACAGGGGAAAATGAAAAACTGTTTTTT. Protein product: CASSPFVLQTGENEKLFF.

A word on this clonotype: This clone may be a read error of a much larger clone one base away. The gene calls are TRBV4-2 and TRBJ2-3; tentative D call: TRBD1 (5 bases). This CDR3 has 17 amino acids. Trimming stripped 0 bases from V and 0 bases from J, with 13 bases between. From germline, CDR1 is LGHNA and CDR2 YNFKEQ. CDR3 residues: CASSQDPAGSSTDTQYF. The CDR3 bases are TGTGCCAGCAGCCAAGATCCAGCAGGGTCAAGCACAGATACGCAGTATTTT.

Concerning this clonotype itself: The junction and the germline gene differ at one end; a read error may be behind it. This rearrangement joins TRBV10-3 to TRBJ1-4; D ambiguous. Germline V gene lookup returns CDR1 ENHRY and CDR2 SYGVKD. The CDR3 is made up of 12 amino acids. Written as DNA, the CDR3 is TGTGCAATCAAGGACCCTAATGAAAAACTGTTTTTT. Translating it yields CAIKDPNEKLFF.

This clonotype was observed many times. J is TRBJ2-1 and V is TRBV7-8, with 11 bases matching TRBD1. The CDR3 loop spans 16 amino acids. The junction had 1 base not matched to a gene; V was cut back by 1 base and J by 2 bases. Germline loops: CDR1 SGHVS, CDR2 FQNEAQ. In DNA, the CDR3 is TGTGCCAGCAGCTTAGGGACAGGGGGCCCCTACAATGAGCAGTTCTTC. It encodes CASSLGTGGPYNEQFF.

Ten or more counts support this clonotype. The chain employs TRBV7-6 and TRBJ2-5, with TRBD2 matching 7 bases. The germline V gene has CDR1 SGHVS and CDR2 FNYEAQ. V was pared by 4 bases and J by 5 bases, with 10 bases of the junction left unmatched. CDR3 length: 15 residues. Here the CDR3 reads CASSSDPTSRETQYF. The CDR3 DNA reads TGTGCCAGCAGCTCAGACCCGACTAGCCGCGAGACCCAGTACTTC.

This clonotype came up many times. CDR3 sequence: CASSMLTSGDTQYF. The DNA of the CDR3 is TGTGCCAGTAGTATGCTGACTAGCGGAGATACGCAGTATTTT. This chain connects TRBV19 to TRBJ2-3, with TRBD2 matching 9 bases. CDR3 size: 14 residues. The V and J ends lost 3 bases and 5 bases, in that order; junction bases with no gene match: 3. Germline CDR1 and CDR2: LNHDA and SQIVND (reference sequence).